This TCR beta chain was profiled in a study of T cell changes during pregnancy in multiple sclerosis. Here immunoSEQ multiplex PCR was the method, and the copy in TCRdb shows in-frame clones only, minus some. The data hold around 77,000 clones, with around 90% observed a single time. Per the germline V gene, CDR1 is LGHNA and CDR2 is YSLEER. The CDR3 length is 17 residues. Trimming left V 1 base short and J 2 bases short, with 14 bases between. The sequence was obtained from a female donor with multiple sclerosis, enrolled in a pregnancy study. This chain links TRBV4-3 with TRBJ2-2, with no clear D. Here the sequenced sample was peripheral blood, taken in the third trimester of pregnancy. Here the CDR3 reads CASSQVLADINTGELFF. CDR3 sequence (DNA): TGCGCCAGCAGCCAAGTTTTGGCAGACATCAACACCGGGGAGCTGTTTTTT.